This passage covers 14 T cell receptor beta chains from one sample sequenced in a study of T cell changes during pregnancy in multiple sclerosis. Libraries were prepared by immunoSEQ multiplex PCR; TCRdb keeps only in-frame clonotypes and omits some of them. Found here are 25,000 to 35,000 clones, 80% to 95% of them singletons; the top ten hold more than 5%. Here the sequenced sample was CD8+ T cells from peripheral blood mononuclear cells, taken before pregnancy. These receptors all stem from a female donor with multiple sclerosis, enrolled in a pregnancy study.

The V gene is TRBV11-3, the J gene TRBJ2-7, with TRBD2 as a possible D gene (6 bases). The CDR3 loop spans 15 amino acids. The V gene's germline CDR1 is SGHNT and CDR2 YENEEA. Trimming took 4 bases from V and 3 from J, leaving 16 bases between them. CDR3 in DNA: TGTGCCAGCAGCTACCTCGGGACTGGAGGCTACGAGCAGTACTTC. Its translation is CASSYLGTGGYEQYF.

The chain recombines TRBV21-1 with TRBJ1-2; TRBD1, as called in the table, went unchecked against the DNA. TRBV21-1 constitutes a pseudogene. The CDR3 runs 14 residues. Here the CDR3 reads CASSRTGKSNGYTF. The DNA of the CDR3 is TGTGCCAGCAGCAGGACAGGGAAGTCAAATGGCTACACCTTC.

This rearrangement joins TRBV11-2 to TRBJ1-2; tentatively, D is TRBD1 (6 bases). Trimming shortened V by 5 bases and J by 4 bases, and 14 bases separated the two germline ends. Germline lookup yields CDR1 SGHAT and CDR2 FQNNGV. This CDR3 comprises 14 residues. The CDR3 bases are TGTGCCAGCAGCCCGGCTCAGGGGAGCTATGGCTACACCTTC. Amino acid sequence: CASSPAQGSYGYTF.

The chain couples TRBV12-5 to TRBJ1-2; tentative D call: TRBD1 (5 bases). Germline V gene data show CDR1 as LGHNT and CDR2 as FRNRAP. Trimming stripped 0 bases from V and 0 bases from J, with 14 bases between. CDR3 length equals 17 residues. CDR3 sequence: CASGLVVVDNPNYGYTF. The CDR3 bases are TGTGCTAGTGGTTTGGTGGTAGTGGACAACCCTAACTATGGCTACACCTTC.

This clone was seen a single time. This chain connects TRBV5-5 to TRBJ2-7; D unresolved. V lost 2 bases and J 3 bases, leaving 3 bases between the germline ends. The germline V gene has CDR1 SGHKS and CDR2 YYEKEE (reference sequence). The CDR3 spans 11 residues. CDR3 loop: CASSFSYEQYF. The CDR3, as DNA: TGTGCCAGCAGCTTCAGCTACGAGCAGTACTTC.

The J gene is TRBJ1-2, the V gene TRBV5-1; tentatively, D is TRBD1 (5 bases). The V gene lost 4 bases and the J gene lost 2 bases, with 15 bases spanning the gap. This CDR3 comprises 15 residues. Germline loops: CDR1 SGHRS, CDR2 YFSETQ. The DNA of the CDR3 is TGCGCCAGCAGCGTACGGTCGGGACTCAACTATGGCTACACCTTC. Translating it yields CASSVRSGLNYGYTF. Using reference TRBV5-1 and TRBJ1-2 for the parts outside the CDR3, the full variable domain is KAGVTQTPRYLIKTRGQQVTLSCSPISGHRSVSWYQQTPGQGLQFLFEYFSETQRNKGNFPGRFSGRQFSNSRSEMNVSTLELGDSALYLCASSVRSGLNYGYTFGSGTRLTVV.

This chain uses TRBV7-6 with TRBJ1-3; TRBD1 might be the D (5 bases). The length of the CDR3 is 15 residues. Trimming shortened V by 1 base and J by 2 bases, and 9 bases separated the two germline ends. The germline CDR1 and CDR2 sequences are SGHVS and FNYEAQ. CDR3 protein: CASSLEAGPGNTIYF. The CDR3 region has the DNA TGTGCCAGCAGCTTAGAAGCAGGGCCTGGAAACACCATATATTTT.

The DNA for the CDR3 is TGTGCCAGCAGTTTTGTAGGGGGCGCGGAAGAGACCCAGTACTTC. Translating it yields CASSFVGGAEETQYF. This chain joins TRBV5-6 and TRBJ2-5; the match to TRBD1 covers 7 bases. This CDR3 has 15 amino acids. V was clipped by 5 bases and J by 3 bases; unmatched bases: 10. Germline CDR1 is SGHDT and CDR2 is YYEEEE.

The chain combines TRBV5-6 with TRBJ2-3; 11 positions match TRBD2. The CDR3 has 14 amino acids. Germline CDR1 is SGHDT and CDR2 is YYEEEE. The junction had 2 bases not matched to a gene; V was cut back by 4 bases and J by 4 bases. CDR3 region: CASSGTSGSDTQYF. CDR3 nucleotide sequence: TGTGCCAGCAGCGGGACTAGCGGATCAGATACGCAGTATTTT.

This clone came up a few times. The chain has TRBV25-1 and TRBJ1-5; D ambiguous. Germline V gene lookup returns CDR1 MGHDK and CDR2 SYGVNS. Trimming stripped 1 base from V and 0 bases from J, with 7 bases between. CDR3 size: 15 residues. CDR3 DNA sequence: TGTGCCAGCAGTGAATTCGCCAGTAGCAATCAGCCCCAGCATTTT. Protein: CASSEFASSNQPQHF.

The rearrangement links TRBV23-1 to TRBJ2-7; a possible D gene is TRBD2 (6 bases). TRBV23-1 is noted as an ORF with a role that remains uncertain. CDR3 length: 17 residues. V lost 4 bases to trimming and J lost 5 bases, with 24 bases between them. CDR3 in DNA: TGCGCCAGCAGTCCATTACAACTATCGACGGGAGAGGACGAGCAGTACTTC. Translated, it gives CASSPLQLSTGEDEQYF.

The chain recombines TRBV4-3 with TRBJ1-2, with D maybe TRBD1 (5 bases). In germline, CDR1 is LGHNA, CDR2 YSLEER. This CDR3 has 14 amino acids. The V and J ends lost 4 bases and 8 bases respectively, with 17 bases between them. In DNA, the CDR3 is TGCGCCAGCAGCCCTATCGGGCAGGGAAGCGGCTACACCTTC. Translated: CASSPIGQGSGYTF.

The rearrangement links TRBV27 to TRBJ1-1; no firm D call. Trimming took off 6 bases at V and 0 bases at J, with 11 bases between the two ends. Germline V gene sequence: CDR1 MNHEY, CDR2 SMNVEV (reference sequence). The CDR3 sequence is 14 residues long. The chain's CDR3 is CASSLAGLNTEAFF. The CDR3, as DNA: TGTGCCAGCAGCCTGGCGGGCCTGAACACTGAAGCTTTCTTT.

The chain employs TRBV7-4 and TRBJ2-7; D is possibly TRBD2 (5 bases). The CDR3 spans 14 residues. Per the germline V gene, CDR1 is SGHVT and CDR2 is SQSDAQ. Trimming stripped 3 bases from V and 4 bases from J, with 13 bases between. The CDR3 DNA reads as TGTGCCAGCAGCTTTGGAGGTCGACTTTACGAGCAGTACTTC. It is translated as CASSFGGRLYEQYF.